This passage covers 20 T cell receptor beta chains from one sample sequenced in a study of shared clonotypes between healthy human individuals. Method: immunoSEQ multiplex PCR; TCRdb's copy keeps in-frame clones and lacks some. The repertoire holds 850,000 to 1,200,000 clones, with under 80% as singletons. Material for sequencing was memory CD4+ T cells sorted from blood. Subset denoted: CD45RA-negative fraction. Source of these receptors: a man between 18 and 35 years old in good health.

The rearrangement links TRBV6-5 to TRBJ2-7, with D possibly being TRBD1 (6 bases). CDR1 and CDR2 from the germline V gene are MNHEY and SVGAGI. V lost 5 bases, J lost 0 bases, and 11 bases lay in between. The CDR3 covers 14 residues. This CDR3 reads CASSDRDTSYEQYF. In nucleotides, the CDR3 is TGTGCCAGCAGTGACCGGGACACCTCCTACGAGCAGTACTTC.

The chain combines TRBV19 with TRBJ2-3; 13 bases are shared with TRBD2. The CDR3 consists of 16 residues. Germline values: CDR1 LNHDA, CDR2 SQIVND (reference sequence). V gave up 4 bases and J gave up 3 bases; unmatched junction bases: 4. The CDR3 is CASSTTSGGGTDTQYF. CDR3 nucleotide sequence: TGTGCCAGTAGTACTACTAGCGGGGGGGGGACAGATACGCAGTATTTT.

The rearrangement joins TRBV5-1 to TRBJ1-6; the D gene is possibly TRBD1 (5 bases). V was trimmed by 0 bases and J by 6 bases, leaving 13 bases between them. The CDR3 runs 16 residues. Germline CDR1 reads SGHRS; CDR2 reads YFSETQ. The CDR3 is CASSLVQGGGNSPLHF. The CDR3 DNA reads TGCGCCAGCAGCTTGGTCCAGGGAGGAGGTAATTCACCCCTCCACTTT.

V gene TRBV18 combines with J gene TRBJ2-1; 8 positions agree with TRBD2. Germline V gives CDR1 KGHSH, CDR2 LQKENI. The CDR3 is made up of 15 amino acids. The V gene end was trimmed by 0 bases and the J gene end by 8 bases; junction bases not matched to a gene: 6. Here the CDR3 DNA reads TGTGCCAGCTCACCACCCGGGGGGGGGACGTATGAGCAGTTCTTC. It yields the protein CASSPPGGGTYEQFF.

The chain employs TRBV7-9 and TRBJ1-1; D is possibly TRBD1 (5 bases). Germline lookup yields CDR1 SEHNR and CDR2 FQNEAQ (reference sequence). The germline V and J ends were trimmed by 3 bases and 4 bases, with 9 bases remaining between them. The CDR3 extends over 13 amino acids. DNA of the CDR3: TGTGCCAGCAGCTTTGGGGGAAGCACTGAAGCTTTCTTT. Translating gives CASSFGGSTEAFF.

The J gene is TRBJ1-4, the V gene TRBV2; possibly TRBD1 for D (5 bases). The CDR3 loop spans 15 amino acids. The ends were cut back, 1 base at V and 8 bases at J, with 14 bases in the middle. Germline V CDR1 and CDR2: SNHLY, FYNNEI. Here the CDR3 DNA reads TGTGCCAGCAGTGAAGAGCCGGGACGTGTGGAAAAACTGTTTTTT. This encodes CASSEEPGRVEKLFF.

Points on this clone: Within the sample, other DNA sequences also encode this same CDR3. DNA for the CDR3: TGCGCCAGCAGCCTGGCCCCCGATCAGCCCCAGCATTTT. It translates to CASSLAPDQPQHF. This sequence joins TRBV5-1 and TRBJ1-5; D is unresolved. This CDR3 has 13 amino acids. Germline V gene lookup returns CDR1 SGHRS and CDR2 YFSETQ. V gave up 4 bases and J gave up 5 bases, with 10 bases separating them.

The chain joins TRBV4-2 to TRBJ2-3; perhaps TRBD2 as D (5 bases). CDR1 LGHNA and CDR2 YNFKEQ come from the germline V gene. The CDR3 totals 14 residues. V was trimmed by 3 bases and J by 5 bases, leaving 12 bases between them. The CDR3 is CASSHVTEGDTQYF. CDR3 nucleotide sequence: TGTGCCAGCAGCCACGTGACTGAGGGAGATACGCAGTATTTT.

The V call is TRBV5-6, the J call TRBJ2-5, with 8 bases aligning to TRBD2. The junction had 6 bases not matched to a gene; V was cut back by 4 bases and J by 4 bases. The germline CDR1 and CDR2 sequences are SGHDT and YYEEEE. The CDR3 sequence is 14 residues long. This CDR3 reads CASSGGGRRETQYF. The DNA of the CDR3 is TGTGCCAGCAGCGGCGGGGGGCGGCGAGAGACCCAGTACTTC.

The chain employs TRBV2 and TRBJ2-7; D is unclear. Germline V gene data show CDR1 as SNHLY and CDR2 as FYNNEI. CDR3 length equals 13 residues. V was pared by 4 bases and J by 7 bases, with 14 bases between. The CDR3 loop is CASSVRTWGEQYF. The DNA of the CDR3 is TGTGCCAGCAGTGTAAGAACCTGGGGAGAGCAGTACTTC.

This clone was counted a single time. This rearrangement joins TRBV6-1 to TRBJ1-2; D is possibly TRBD1 (6 bases). In germline, CDR1 is MNHNS, CDR2 SASEGT. The V gene lost 4 bases and the J gene lost 8 bases, with 14 bases spanning the gap. This CDR3 contains 13 residues. The CDR3 reads CASSVIGGQGYTF. CDR3 sequence (DNA): TGTGCCAGCAGTGTCATCGGGGGCCAAGGCTACACCTTC.

The gene calls are TRBV27 and TRBJ1-2; 7 nucleotides match TRBD1. This CDR3 region has 14 residues. V trimming: 5 bases; J trimming: 6 bases; junction bases outside the gene matches: 9. CDR1 is MNHEY and CDR2 is SMNVEV in the germline V gene (reference sequence). In DNA form, the CDR3 reads TGTGCCAGCAGTCCAGCAGGAGGGGGCGATGGCTACACCTTC. Translating gives CASSPAGGGDGYTF.

This clone was observed a few times. V usage is TRBV11-2 and J usage is TRBJ1-1, with D perhaps matching TRBD1 (5 bases). Trimming removed 4 bases at V and 1 base at J, with 7 bases between. Germline CDR1 is SGHAT and CDR2 is FQNNGV. The CDR3 extends over 13 amino acids. CDR3 in amino acids: CASSWTSNTEAFF. CDR3 sequence (DNA): TGTGCCAGCAGCTGGACATCGAACACTGAAGCTTTCTTT.

The V call is TRBV28, the J call TRBJ2-5; the D gene is possibly TRBD1 (5 bases). Germline V lookup: CDR1 MDHEN, CDR2 SYDVKM. Trimming pared 2 bases from V and 1 base from J, leaving 8 bases between. CDR3 length equals 14 residues. The CDR3 is CASSLRQSQETQYF. CDR3 DNA sequence: TGTGCCAGCAGTTTAAGACAGTCCCAAGAGACCCAGTACTTC.

The V call is TRBV9, the J call TRBJ1-1; no definite D call. Germline V CDR1 and CDR2: SGDLS, YYNGEE. The length of the CDR3 is 14 residues. V was trimmed by 4 bases and J by 4 bases, leaving 14 bases between them. The CDR3 nucleotides read TGTGCCAGCAGCTCTGGACCTGCGGGCACTGAAGCTTTCTTT. Its protein product is CASSSGPAGTEAFF.

A note on this clone: Additional DNA sequences in this sample encode the identical CDR3. The CDR3 DNA sequence: TGTGCCAGCAGCTCGGGCCTCAGCACAGATACGCAGTATTTT. This sequence encodes CASSSGLSTDTQYF. V and J are TRBV7-9 and TRBJ2-3, with no clear D. The CDR3 has 14 residues. With 4 bases removed from V and 0 bases from J, the gap between germline ends came to 8 bases. Germline V CDR1 and CDR2: SEHNR, FQNEAQ (reference sequence).

The V gene is TRBV7-8, the J gene TRBJ2-2, with 15 bases aligning to TRBD2. CDR3 length: 21 amino acids. Germline V gene sequence: CDR1 SGHVS, CDR2 FQNEAQ. Losses at the gene ends were 1 base for V and 3 bases for J; bases not matched to a gene: 12. The CDR3 sequence is CASSLGGRTSGRASDTGELFF. The CDR3 DNA reads as TGTGCCAGCAGCTTAGGTGGTCGGACTAGCGGGAGGGCCAGCGACACCGGGGAGCTGTTTTTT.

In regard to this clone: Different DNA sequences within this sample yield the same CDR3. V gene TRBV30 combines with J gene TRBJ1-2; 10 nucleotides align to TRBD1. The CDR3 is 14 amino acids. After removal of 2 bases from V and 6 bases from J, the junction contained 6 bases not matched to a gene. Germline V CDR1 and CDR2: GTSNPN, SVGIG (reference sequence). The CDR3 reads CAWSFTGTGDGYTF. As DNA, the CDR3 is TGTGCCTGGAGTTTTACCGGGACAGGGGATGGCTACACCTTC.

Concerning this clone itself: At the DNA level, this CDR3 is encoded by other sequences in the same sample as well. The chain carries TRBV28 and TRBJ1-1; possibly TRBD1 for D (5 bases). V was pared by 5 bases and J by 5 bases, with 15 bases between. CDR3 length: 14 amino acids. Germline assignment: CDR1 MDHEN and CDR2 SYDVKM. CDR3 sequence: CASSPGGVGTEAFF. CDR3 nucleotides: TGTGCCAGCAGTCCGGGGGGGGTCGGAACTGAAGCTTTCTTT.

The rearrangement uses TRBV14 and TRBJ2-3; 8 nucleotides line up with TRBD1. The germline V gene has CDR1 SGHDN and CDR2 FVKESK. The junction had 7 bases not matched to a gene; V was cut back by 0 bases and J by 5 bases. This CDR3 comprises 16 residues. CDR3: CASSQDTGRGRDTQYF. In DNA, the CDR3 is TGTGCCAGCAGCCAAGATACGGGCAGGGGGCGAGATACGCAGTATTTT.